These 14 T cell receptor beta chains were sequenced from one sample in a study of CD8+ T cells in alopecia areata. Treatment noted: oral pan-JAK inhibitor, 5-10 mg twice daily. Sequencing templates came from extracted RNA that was reverse transcribed into cDNA. The table came from immunoSEQ multiplex PCR; TCRdb's copy has only in-frame clones and leaves some out. The sample has roughly 92,000 clones, approximately 70% seen once. The input for sequencing was CD8+ T cells sorted from blood, taken at week 44, from a patient treated with tofacitinib. These receptors all come from a human donor with alopecia areata.

This chain uses TRBV19 with TRBJ2-3; D call uncertain. Germline V gene sequence: CDR1 LNHDA, CDR2 SQIVND (reference sequence). The V end lost 6 bases, the J end lost 5 bases, and 12 bases lay between the germline ends. This CDR3 contains 13 residues. The CDR3 region has the DNA TGTGCCAGTAGGGGTGTAATCGAAGATACGCAGTATTTT. Its protein is CASRGVIEDTQYF.

The rearrangement joins TRBV4-3 to TRBJ1-4; D perhaps matches TRBD1 (5 bases). The CDR3 runs 15 residues. The V and J ends lost 4 bases and 7 bases respectively, with 16 bases between them. From germline, CDR1 is LGHNA and CDR2 YSLEER. In DNA form, the CDR3 reads TGCGCCAGCAGCCCCGAAAGGGGTGCGCGTGAAAAACTGTTTTTT. This translates into CASSPERGAREKLFF.

Written as DNA, the CDR3 is TGCGCCAGCAGCCAGGATAGGGCTAGCTCCGGGGAGCTGTTTTTT. Translating it yields CASSQDRASSGELFF. The chain joins TRBV4-3 to TRBJ2-2; possible D gene TRBD2, 5 bases. Germline loops: CDR1 LGHNA, CDR2 YSLEER. V dropped 3 bases and J dropped 6 bases, with 14 bases sitting between them. The CDR3 consists of 15 residues.

The chain combines TRBV9 with TRBJ1-2; weak D call: TRBD1 (5 bases). The germline CDR1 and CDR2 sequences are SGDLS and YYNGEE. The CDR3 contains 15 residues. Trimming cost V 0 bases and J 2 bases, with 11 bases left between them. The CDR3 sequence is CASSVGQGGNYGYTF. The CDR3 DNA sequence: TGTGCCAGCAGCGTAGGGCAGGGTGGAAACTATGGCTACACCTTC.

As for this clone: Mismatch with germline at one junction end may stem from a read error. This chain joins TRBV30 and TRBJ1-1, with TRBD1 matching over 8 bases. The germline V gene encodes CDR1 GTSNPN and CDR2 SVGIG (reference sequence). There are 13 residues in the CDR3. The CDR3 DNA is TGTGCCTGGAGTGAGAGCCAGGGGGCTGAGGCTTTCTTT. Its translation: CAWSESQGAEAFF.

This clone was detected a few times. The chain links TRBV14 to TRBJ2-1; D perhaps matches TRBD1 (5 bases). The CDR3 length is 14 residues. Germline CDR1 is SGHDN and CDR2 is FVKESK. Deletions cut 4 bases from V and 1 base from J, with 8 bases between. The CDR3 region has the DNA TGTGCCAGCAGCCGAAGACAGTCCTACAATGAGCAGTTCTTC. It codes for CASSRRQSYNEQFF.

The chain couples TRBV6-1 to TRBJ2-3; D is possibly TRBD1 (6 bases). Germline CDR1 is MNHNS and CDR2 is SASEGT. Trimming removed 4 bases at V and 3 bases at J, with 14 bases between. CDR3 length: 15 amino acids. The CDR3 region has the DNA TGTGCCAGCAGTGCTAGCAAGGGGGATACAGATACGCAGTATTTT. As protein: CASSASKGDTDTQYF.

The V gene is TRBV19, the J gene TRBJ1-1, with 8 positions matching TRBD1. V shed 1 base, J shed 5 bases, and the junction held 6 bases outside the gene matches. The CDR3 length is 15 residues. Germline V gene lookup returns CDR1 LNHDA and CDR2 SQIVND (reference sequence). The CDR3 nucleotides read TGTGCCAGTAGTATAGCAGGGGGCGCCTGGACTGAAGCTTTCTTT. Protein: CASSIAGGAWTEAFF.

The chain uses TRBV5-1 and TRBJ2-1; TRBD2 aligns across 15 bases. The germline V gene encodes CDR1 SGHRS and CDR2 YFSETQ. The J segment lost 12 bases and the V segment lost 4 bases, leaving 14 bases of the junction unmatched. The CDR3 length is 17 residues. This CDR3 reads CASSRSDWTSGGAVQFF. Here the CDR3 DNA reads TGCGCCAGCAGCAGATCGGACTGGACTAGCGGGGGGGCCGTGCAGTTCTTC. Together with reference TRBV5-1 and TRBJ2-1, the CDR3 gives the full variable domain: KAGVTQTPRYLIKTRGQQVTLSCSPISGHRSVSWYQQTPGQGLQFLFEYFSETQRNKGNFPGRFSGRQFSNSRSEMNVSTLELGDSALYLCASSRSDWTSGGAVQFFGPGTRLTVL.

V usage is TRBV4-3 and J usage is TRBJ2-7; D may be TRBD1 (7 bases). Germline V gene sequence: CDR1 LGHNA, CDR2 YSLEER. The V gene lost 1 base and the J gene lost 3 bases, with 10 bases spanning the gap. The CDR3 runs to 14 residues. The CDR3 bases are TGCGCCAGCAGCCAAGGGAGGGGGCGCTACGAGCAGTACTTC. It codes for CASSQGRGRYEQYF.

This clone was seen more than once but under ten times. V usage is TRBV27 and J usage is TRBJ1-6; D is unclear. The V gene's germline CDR1 is MNHEY and CDR2 SMNVEV (reference sequence). This CDR3 contains 13 residues. V lost 3 bases and J lost 12, with 12 bases in between. The CDR3 DNA sequence: TGTGCCAGCAGTTTTATGGGTAACGAACCCCTCCACTTT. As protein: CASSFMGNEPLHF.

The chain has TRBV28 and TRBJ1-1, with 9 bases lining up with TRBD1. Germline V gives CDR1 MDHEN, CDR2 SYDVKM. V lost 8 bases to trimming and J lost 1 base; unmatched junction nucleotides: 8. The CDR3 has 15 amino acids. CDR3: CASLTGTGRNTEAFF. CDR3 nucleotides: TGTGCCAGCTTAACCGGGACAGGGAGGAACACTGAAGCTTTCTTT.

This clone was detected a few times. The chain combines TRBV14 with TRBJ1-2; D is unclear. The germline V and J ends were trimmed by 1 base and 6 bases, with 12 bases remaining between them. Per germline, CDR1 SGHDN and CDR2 FVKESK. The CDR3 is 14 amino acids. The CDR3 sequence is CASSQGSSRNGYTF. The CDR3 DNA sequence: TGTGCCAGCAGCCAAGGATCTTCCCGTAATGGCTACACCTTC.

The chain couples TRBV18 to TRBJ2-2; TRBD2 is a possible D gene (5 bases). The CDR3 has 13 residues. Trimming took 4 bases from V and 3 from J, leaving 6 bases between them. Germline loops: CDR1 KGHSH, CDR2 LQKENI. CDR3 protein: CASSHGDTGELFF. The CDR3 nucleotides are TGTGCCAGCTCACACGGGGACACCGGGGAGCTGTTTTTT.